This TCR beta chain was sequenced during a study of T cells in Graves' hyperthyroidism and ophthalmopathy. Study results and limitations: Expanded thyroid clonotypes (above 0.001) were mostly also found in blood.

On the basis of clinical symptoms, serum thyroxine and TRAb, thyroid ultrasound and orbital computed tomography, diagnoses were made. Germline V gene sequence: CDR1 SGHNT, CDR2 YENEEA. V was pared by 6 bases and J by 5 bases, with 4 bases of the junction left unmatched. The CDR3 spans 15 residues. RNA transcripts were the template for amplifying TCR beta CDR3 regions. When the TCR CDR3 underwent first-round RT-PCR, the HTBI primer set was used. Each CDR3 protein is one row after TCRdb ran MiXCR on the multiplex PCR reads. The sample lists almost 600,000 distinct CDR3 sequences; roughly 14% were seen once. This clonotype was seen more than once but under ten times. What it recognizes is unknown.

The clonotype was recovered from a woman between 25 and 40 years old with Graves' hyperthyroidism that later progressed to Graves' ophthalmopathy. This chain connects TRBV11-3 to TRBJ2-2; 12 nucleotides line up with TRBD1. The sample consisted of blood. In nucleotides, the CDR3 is TGTGCCAGCAGTTCGGGACAGGGGGCGACCGGGGAGCTGTTTTTT. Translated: CASSSGQGATGELFF.